This T cell receptor (beta chain) derives from a study of blood T cell repertoires in COVID-19. As for the study in general: Donors in the United States, Italy and Spain gave samples during acute or convalescent COVID-19. Sources were T cells, B-cell-depleted T cells, or PBMCs; the material itself was cDNA or gDNA.

Per the germline V gene, CDR1 is MDHEN and CDR2 is SYDVKM. The CDR3 is made up of 15 amino acids. Per the authors' pipeline: Reference gene primer amplification gave nucleated cell count estimates. Repertoires were generated with immunoSEQ multiplex PCR, while TCRdb's copy carries only in-frame clones and drops some. V and J calls and clone size are copied from that table; D and trimming were computed from the DNA. The sample shows about 310,000 clones, more than 70% of them seen only once. V gene TRBV28 combines with J gene TRBJ1-1, with TRBD1 matching over 8 bases. This sequence originates from a woman between 45 and 60 years old who had recovered from COVID-19. The sequencing sample was made of peripheral blood. CDR3 sequence reads: CATSRQGAPNTEAFF. Here the CDR3 DNA reads TGTGCTACTTCGAGGCAGGGGGCACCGAACACTGAAGCTTTCTTT.